This TCR beta chain emerged from a study of early T cells in non-severe SARS-CoV-2 infection. Across the study: Bulk RNA taken from unsorted whole blood was sequenced, leaving chains unpaired.

Notes on the study in general: CD4 and private specificities were missed by VDJdb matching, which favored anti-spike CD8 responses.

As for this clonotype: Antigen: not known.

There are 14 residues in the CDR3. V lost 7 bases to trimming and J lost 2 bases, with 12 bases between them. Germline V gene lookup returns CDR1 MNHEY and CDR2 SVGEGT. The TCR library protocol was used to attach unique molecular identifiers. These identifiers were attached to individual cDNA molecules. MiXCR was run by TCRdb on the 5' RACE reads, yielding one entry per CDR3 protein. There are about 60,000 distinct CDR3 sequences in the sample; roughly 12% occur only once, and approximately 4.8% lies in the top ten. The sample taken for sequencing was whole blood. The V call is TRBV6-2 or TRBV6-3, the J call TRBJ2-1; D is ambiguous. This clonotype was obtained from an adult who was a healthcare worker with PCR-confirmed SARS-CoV-2 infection or an uninfected control (not recorded which). The CDR3 reads CASTPTRAYNEQFF. The CDR3 DNA is TGTGCCAGCACCCCCACCCGGGCCTACAATGAGCAGTTCTTC.